The 17 T cell receptor beta chains below were found in one sample sequenced in a study of lung T cells in sarcoidosis with Löfgren's syndrome. TCRdb re-derived calls from the reads in MiXCR, one entry per CDR3 protein. The top ten clones hold over 2% of a sample with around 60,000 distinct CDR3 sequences, around 20% of them seen once. The sample comprised CD4+ T cells from PBMCs. These receptors all stem from a human donor with sarcoidosis (Löfgren's syndrome or another form), or a control subject (not recorded which).

Concerning this clonotype: A read error may explain this, as a much larger clone is one base away. CDR3 residues: CASSQGGEQFF. The CDR3 DNA follows: TGTGCCAGCAGTCAGGGAGGCGAGCAGTTCTTC. The chain is built from TRBV7-3 and TRBJ2-1, with D tentatively TRBD2 (6 bases). Germline V lookup: CDR1 SGHTA, CDR2 FQGTGA. V was cut by 6 bases and J by 10 bases, with 10 bases left in between. The CDR3 contains 11 residues.

The chain links TRBV11-2 to TRBJ2-3; D remains unclear. Germline CDR1 reads SGHAT; CDR2 reads FQNNGV. V was shortened by 5 bases and J by 3 bases, with 6 bases between the two germline ends. The CDR3 totals 12 residues. The CDR3 protein is CASSPNTDTQYF. CDR3 DNA: TGTGCCAGCAGCCCAAATACAGATACGCAGTATTTT. Full variable domain (missing parts from reference TRBV11-2 and TRBJ2-3): EAGVAQSPRYKIIEKRQSVAFWCNPISGHATLYWYQQILGQGPKLLIQFQNNGVVDDSQLPKDRFSAERLKGVDSTLKIQPAKLEDSAVYLCASSPNTDTQYFGPGTRLTVL.

This clonotype was picked up many times. This chain links TRBV7-2 with TRBJ2-7, with D tentatively TRBD1 (6 bases). Germline V gene data show CDR1 as SGHTA and CDR2 as FQGNSA. V gave up 0 bases and J gave up 3 bases, with 15 bases separating them. This CDR3 has 16 residues. The DNA for the CDR3 is TGTGCCAGCAGCTTAGCGGCGGACACAGGGCGCTACGAGCAGTACTTC. Translation: CASSLAADTGRYEQYF.

This clonotype came up a few times. The chain joins TRBV3-1 to TRBJ2-4, with TRBD2 identical over 7 bases. J was trimmed by 9 bases and V by 1 base; bases with no gene match: 3. The CDR3 covers 13 residues. The V gene's germline CDR1 is LGHDT and CDR2 YNNKEL (reference sequence). CDR3 region: CASSQVREGIQYF. CDR3 nucleotide sequence: TGTGCCAGCAGCCAAGTAAGGGAGGGCATTCAGTACTTC. The whole variable domain, remainder taken from reference TRBV3-1 and TRBJ2-4, is DTAVSQTPKYLVTQMGNDKSIKCEQNLGHDTMYWYKQDSKKFLKIMFSYNNKELIINETVPNRFSPKSPDKAHLNLHINSLELGDSAVYFCASSQVREGIQYFGAGTRLSVL.

The V and J genes are TRBV30 and TRBJ2-5; no definite D call. Per the germline V gene, CDR1 is GTSNPN and CDR2 is SVGIG (reference sequence). V was shortened by 1 base and J by 0 bases, with 0 bases between the two germline ends. This CDR3 has 11 residues. The CDR3 region is CAWSDQETQYF. The CDR3 DNA follows: TGTGCCTGGAGTGACCAAGAGACCCAGTACTTC.

The table lists this clonotype with many counts. V gene TRBV6-1 combines with J gene TRBJ2-5; D possibly uses TRBD1 or TRBD2 (5 bases each). Deletions cut 5 bases from V and 5 bases from J, with 18 bases between. Germline CDR1 reads MNHNS; CDR2 reads SASEGT. This CDR3 region has 15 residues. This CDR3 is CASSLTGTHAETQYF. The CDR3 DNA sequence: TGTGCCAGCAGTCTGACCGGGACCCACGCTGAGACCCAGTACTTC.

This clonotype appeared many times. This chain joins TRBV20-1 and TRBJ1-4, with D possibly matching TRBD1 (5 bases). This CDR3 spans 14 amino acids. The V end was cut by 0 bases, the J end by 7 bases, with 12 bases between. Looked up from germline, CDR1 is DFQATT and CDR2 is SNEGSKA (reference sequence). This CDR3 reads CSARDPLGGEKLFF. The CDR3 nucleotides read TGCAGTGCTAGAGATCCCCTCGGGGGTGAAAAACTGTTTTTT.

The sample holds many counts of this clonotype. V and J are TRBV28 and TRBJ1-5; D unresolved. The CDR3 contains 16 residues. V dropped 5 bases and J dropped 0 bases, with 14 bases sitting between them. Germline CDR1 MDHEN, CDR2 SYDVKM. The DNA of the CDR3 is TGTGCCAGCAGTCCACCGTCCATGTATAGCAATCAGCCCCAGCATTTT. As protein: CASSPPSMYSNQPQHF. The variable domain in full, with the rest retrieved from reference TRBV28 and TRBJ1-5, is DVKVTQSSRYLVKRTGEKVFLECVQDMDHENMFWYRQDPGLGLRLIYFSYDVKMKEKGDIPEGYSVSREKKERFSLILESASTNQTSMYLCASSPPSMYSNQPQHFGDGTRLSIL.

As regards this clonotype: The junction shows a germline mismatch at one end, possibly a read error. The chain couples TRBV14 to TRBJ1-1; 7 bases agree with TRBD1. This CDR3 has 16 amino acids. CDR1 is SGHDN, CDR2 FVKESK, per germline. CDR3 bases: TGTGCCAGCAGCCAAGATCGGGCCAGGACAGGATTCGAAGCTCTCTTT. Translating gives CASSQDRARTGFEALF.

The chain recombines TRBV4-3 with TRBJ2-1, with TRBD2 matching over 9 bases. The CDR3 contains 18 residues. CDR1 is LGHNA and CDR2 is YSLEER in the germline V gene. After removal of 0 bases from V and 10 bases from J, the junction contained 16 bases not matched to a gene. CDR3 coding DNA: TGCGCCAGCAGCCAAGAACCCCGAGGACTAGCGTCCGCCGGAGAGCAGTTCTTC. It encodes CASSQEPRGLASAGEQFF.

Regarding this clonotype: In this CDR3 the conserved last residue, phenylalanine or tryptophan, is missing, so a read error is likely. The chain joins TRBV5-1 to TRBJ2-3; 11 bases match TRBD2. The junction had 7 bases not matched to a gene; V was cut back by 4 bases and J by 6 bases. Germline CDR1 is SGHRS and CDR2 is YFSETQ. The CDR3 contains 15 residues. The CDR3 DNA follows: TGCGCCAGCAGCGCGGGACTAGCGGTATCGGATACGCAGTATTAT. Amino acids: CASSAGLAVSDTQYY.

In its sample, this clonotype was seen many times. V usage is TRBV28 and J usage is TRBJ1-1; weak D call: TRBD1 (5 bases). The length of the CDR3 is 17 residues. Per germline, CDR1 MDHEN and CDR2 SYDVKM. V lost 4 bases, J lost 0 bases, and 18 bases lay in between. The CDR3 bases are TGTGCCAGCAGTTCCTCTCCCGTATGGGGCTTGAACACTGAAGCTTTCTTT. Translating it yields CASSSSPVWGLNTEAFF.

As for this clonotype: A read error is possible here, since a much larger clone lies one base away. J is TRBJ2-5 and V is TRBV28, with TRBD2 identical over 8 bases. This CDR3 comprises 16 residues. CDR1 is MDHEN, CDR2 SYDVKM, per germline. The CDR3 nucleotides read TGTGCCAGCAGTTGGTCCCAGGCGGGGGGTTACGAGATCCAGTACTTC. This sequence encodes CASSWSQAGGYEIQYF.

A remark on this clonotype: This could be a read error, since a much larger clone is one nucleotide away. CDR3 bases: TGTGCCAGCAGTTCCCTAGCGGAGGAGCGCACAGATACGCAGTATTTT. Residues: CASSSLAEERTDTQYF. The chain combines TRBV27 with TRBJ2-3, with 7 bases matching TRBD2. After removal of 4 bases from V and 1 base from J, the junction contained 8 bases not matched to a gene. Looked up from germline, CDR1 is MNHEY and CDR2 is SMNVEV (reference sequence). The CDR3 loop spans 16 amino acids.

V and J are TRBV29-1 and TRBJ2-5; a weak D match, TRBD1 (6 bases). The CDR3 runs to 12 residues. CDR1 and CDR2 from the germline V gene are SQVTM and ANQGSEA. The V gene lost 6 bases and the J gene lost 4 bases, with 12 bases spanning the gap. The CDR3 loop is CSVLQGSETQYF. DNA of the CDR3: TGCAGCGTACTACAGGGTTCAGAGACCCAGTACTTC.

In this sample, this clonotype turned up many times. The chain couples TRBV28 to TRBJ2-3; D assignment may be TRBD1 or TRBD2 (5 bases each). Trimming removed 3 bases at V and 6 bases at J, with 10 bases between. Germline values: CDR1 MDHEN, CDR2 SYDVKM. The CDR3 consists of 13 residues. The CDR3 spells CASSFARDDTQYF. The DNA for the CDR3 is TGTGCCAGCAGTTTTGCCCGGGACGATACGCAGTATTTT.

This clonotype was seen at least ten times. The chain employs TRBV7-2 and TRBJ2-5; no reliable D call. The germline V gene encodes CDR1 SGHTA and CDR2 FQGNSA. Trimming took 2 bases from V and 4 from J, leaving 8 bases between them. The CDR3 is made up of 13 amino acids. CDR3 sequence (DNA): TGTGCCAGCAGCTTATTGTATTCAGAGACCCAGTACTTC. It encodes CASSLLYSETQYF.